Listed below are T cell receptor beta chains from one sample, sequenced in a study of PD-1 blockade in classical Hodgkin lymphoma. Generated by immunoSEQ multiplex PCR, the TCRdb table keeps only in-frame clones and is missing some. The data hold 40,000 to 45,000 clones, with about 77% observed a single time. Sequences were derived from peripheral blood mononuclear cells (PBMCs), sampled at baseline. The source of these receptors is a human donor with classical Hodgkin lymphoma. Each CDR3 is given with its conserved first and last residue. The order of the fields is CDR3 DNA, CDR3 protein, clone size, D gene, J gene, V gene. The D gene is left open where the match is weak. Clone size is not always given. Where it is, it says once, few, many or a class for expanded clones.

CDR3nt: TGTGCCAGCAGCTTAGAACACGGTGAGCAGTTCTTC
CDR3aa: CASSLEHGEQFF
abundance: -
d_gene: -
j_gene: TRBJ2-1
v_gene: TRBV7-2

CDR3nt: TGCGCCAGCAGCTTGGCCTCGGGGCTGGGAAACACCATATATTTT
CDR3aa: CASSLASGLGNTIYF
abundance: -
d_gene: -
j_gene: TRBJ1-3
v_gene: TRBV5-1

CDR3nt: TGTGCCAGCAGCTTATGGGGGGAAGTAGGGTCTAGCAATCAGCCCCAGCATTTT
CDR3aa: CASSLWGEVGSSNQPQHF
abundance: -
d_gene: -
j_gene: TRBJ1-5
v_gene: TRBV7-2

CDR3nt: TGTGCCAGCAGCTTAGTCGCCAGGGCAGAGACCCAGTACTTC
CDR3aa: CASSLVARAETQYF
abundance: once
d_gene: -
j_gene: TRBJ2-5
v_gene: TRBV7-7

CDR3nt: TGCAGCGTGGAGAGCGCGACCGGAGCCACCATATATTTT
CDR3aa: CSVESATGATIYF
abundance: -
d_gene: -
j_gene: TRBJ1-3
v_gene: TRBV29-1

CDR3nt: TGTGCCAGCAGCGTGTCAGGCGGGGACATTCAGTACTTC
CDR3aa: CASSVSGGDIQYF
abundance: -
d_gene: -
j_gene: TRBJ2-4
v_gene: TRBV9

CDR3nt: TGTGCCAGCTCACCAGTTCGACGGTCCGGGGAGCTGTTTTTT
CDR3aa: CASSPVRRSGELFF
abundance: -
d_gene: -
j_gene: TRBJ2-2
v_gene: TRBV18

CDR3nt: TGTGCCAGCAGCTTAGCTAGCGGGGCCCCCAATGAGCAGTTCTTC
CDR3aa: CASSLASGAPNEQFF
abundance: few
d_gene: TRBD2
j_gene: TRBJ2-1
v_gene: TRBV7-2

CDR3nt: TGCGCCAGCAGCTTGGGACCCCCGGAACCCCTCCACTTT
CDR3aa: CASSLGPPEPLHF
abundance: -
d_gene: -
j_gene: TRBJ1-6
v_gene: TRBV5-1

CDR3nt: TGTGCCAGCAGCTACGGGCTGTTGCAAGAGACCCAGTACTTC
CDR3aa: CASSYGLLQETQYF
abundance: -
d_gene: -
j_gene: TRBJ2-5
v_gene: TRBV5-8

CDR3nt: TGTGCCAGCAGCTTATCCGAAGGGGCTCGCGAGCAGTACTTC
CDR3aa: CASSLSEGAREQYF
abundance: -
d_gene: -
j_gene: TRBJ2-7
v_gene: TRBV7-2

CDR3nt: TGCGCCAGCAGTGAGGGACAGGGGCGTTCACCCCTCCACTTT
CDR3aa: CASSEGQGRSPLHF
abundance: few
d_gene: TRBD1
j_gene: TRBJ1-6
v_gene: TRBV10-1

CDR3nt: TGTGCCAGCAGCGGTTACCAAGAGACCCAGTACTTC
CDR3aa: CASSGYQETQYF
abundance: -
d_gene: -
j_gene: TRBJ2-5
v_gene: TRBV9

CDR3nt: TGTGCCAGCAGCTGGACCGGTCCGGACTTCGAGCAGTACTTC
CDR3aa: CASSWTGPDFEQYF
abundance: -
d_gene: -
j_gene: TRBJ2-7
v_gene: TRBV7-2

CDR3nt: TGTGCCAGCAGTGAGGGACAGGGTGACCAGCATTTT
CDR3aa: CASSEGQGDQHF
abundance: few
d_gene: TRBD1
j_gene: TRBJ1-5
v_gene: TRBV7-9

CDR3nt: TGTGCCAGTAGTATTCCCCGCCTGAGGGGCCTGGCCACTGAAGCTTTCTTT
CDR3aa: CASSIPRLRGLATEAFF
abundance: -
d_gene: -
j_gene: TRBJ1-1
v_gene: TRBV19

CDR3nt: TGTGCCAGCAGTTACCCCCAGAAGGGCACAGATACGCAGTATTTT
CDR3aa: CASSYPQKGTDTQYF
abundance: -
d_gene: -
j_gene: TRBJ2-3
v_gene: TRBV6-6

CDR3nt: TGTGCCAGCAGCACGACAGGGGTCGAGACCCAGTACTTC
CDR3aa: CASSTTGVETQYF
abundance: -
d_gene: TRBD1
j_gene: TRBJ2-5
v_gene: TRBV5-5

CDR3nt: TGTGCCAGCTCACCATTGGGGCAGGGGAGTTCACCCCTCCACTTT
CDR3aa: CASSPLGQGSSPLHF
abundance: -
d_gene: -
j_gene: TRBJ1-6
v_gene: TRBV18

CDR3nt: TGTGCCAGCGGAGAAGCAGATACGCAGTATTTT
CDR3aa: CASGEADTQYF
abundance: -
d_gene: -
j_gene: TRBJ2-3
v_gene: TRBV7-9

CDR3nt: TGTGCCAGCAGTCCAACAGGGGGAGGCACAGATACGCAGTATTTT
CDR3aa: CASSPTGGGTDTQYF
abundance: -
d_gene: TRBD1
j_gene: TRBJ2-3
v_gene: TRBV5-6

CDR3nt: TGTGCCACCAGCAGAGTAGGGGCGCCCTATGGCTACACCTTC
CDR3aa: CATSRVGAPYGYTF
abundance: -
d_gene: -
j_gene: TRBJ1-2
v_gene: TRBV15

CDR3nt: TGTGCCAGCAGCCCGTCGGTCGGGGGAGGAGATGAAAAACTGTTTTTT
CDR3aa: CASSPSVGGGDEKLFF
abundance: -
d_gene: -
j_gene: TRBJ1-4
v_gene: TRBV5-5